One sample yielded the 10 T cell receptor beta chains listed below, sequenced in a study of tumor-infiltrating lymphocytes in primary liver carcinoma. With around 490 ng total RNA as template and a constant-region primer, TCR beta cDNA was made. It was through three nested multiplex PCR rounds of slightly modified ARM-PCR that TCR beta libraries arose. TRBV1-TRBV30 forward and Cbeta reverse primers drove the first two roughly 10-cycle rounds. TCRdb independently ran MiXCR on the multiplex PCR reads; one entry per CDR3 protein. This sample has about 200,000 distinct CDR3 sequences, with approximately 64% found just once. Alongside blood RNA obtained from unsorted whole blood, germline DNA was also extracted. Sequencing input: peripheral blood. The receptors shown here come from a woman aged 60 to 75 with primary liver carcinoma and hepatitis B virus infection.

This clonotype has ten or more counts. The V call is TRBV4-2, the J call TRBJ2-1; D might be TRBD2 (6 bases). Germline lookup yields CDR1 LGHNA and CDR2 YNFKEQ. V was cut by 0 bases and J by 1 base, with 13 bases left in between. This CDR3 has 17 residues. The CDR3 loop is CASSQEVGRGSYNEQFF. The CDR3 DNA follows: TGTGCCAGCAGCCAAGAAGTGGGTCGGGGGTCCTACAATGAGCAGTTCTTC.

This clonotype showed up many times. The chain has TRBV29-1 and TRBJ2-1, with 8 bases that match TRBD2. Per the germline V gene, CDR1 is SQVTM and CDR2 is ANQGSEA. There are 14 residues in the CDR3. V shed 4 bases and J 7 bases; nucleotides not matched to a gene: 9. The DNA for the CDR3 is TGCAGCGTTGCCTCGGTAGCGGGAATAAATGAGCAGTTCTTC. Translating it yields CSVASVAGINEQFF.

This clonotype showed up many times. The rearrangement links TRBV11-2 to TRBJ2-3; D is ambiguous. The CDR3 runs 13 residues. Germline V gene data show CDR1 as SGHAT and CDR2 as FQNNGV. The germline V and J ends were trimmed by 4 bases and 2 bases, with 7 bases remaining between them. CDR3 in DNA: TGTGCCAGCAGCTACACTAACACAGATACGCAGTATTTT. Protein: CASSYTNTDTQYF.

The CDR3 DNA reads TGTGCCAGCAATACGATCCTCACTAGCGGGACCTCAAGGGGGAAAGAGACCCAGTACTTC. As protein: CASNTILTSGTSRGKETQYF. V is TRBV28 and J is TRBJ2-5, with TRBD2 identical over 10 bases. CDR3 length: 20 residues. The V gene's germline CDR1 is MDHEN and CDR2 SYDVKM. V gave up 7 bases and J gave up 3 bases; unmatched junction bases: 23.

The sample holds many counts of this clonotype. The chain links TRBV29-1 to TRBJ2-6; D is unresolved. V gave up 7 bases and J gave up 2 bases, with 9 bases separating them. Germline V gives CDR1 SQVTM, CDR2 ANQGSEA. The CDR3 has 13 amino acids. The DNA for the CDR3 is TGCAGCGGGACCTTGGCTGGGGCCAACGTCCTGACTTTC. This encodes CSGTLAGANVLTF.

As concerns this clonotype: The CDR3 does not close with the conserved phenylalanine or tryptophan, likely indicating a read error. The V and J genes are TRBV28 and TRBJ2-5; D is possibly TRBD1 (5 bases). The CDR3 consists of 13 residues. Germline V gives CDR1 MDHEN, CDR2 SYDVKM. The CDR3 nucleotides are TGTGCCAGCAGTGTAACAGGCCAAGGGACCCAGTACTAC. It encodes CASSVTGQGTQYY.

Points on this clonotype: A read error may be the cause here, since a much bigger clone is one base away. V is TRBV6-1 and J is TRBJ2-7, with D perhaps matching TRBD1 (5 bases). CDR3 length: 14 residues. Looked up from germline, CDR1 is MNHNS and CDR2 is SASEGT. As DNA, the CDR3 is TGTGCCAGCAGTGAAATTTCAGGGAACTACGAGAAGTACTTC. This codes for CASSEISGNYEKYF.

This clonotype was counted once. A much bigger clone sits one base away, suggesting this may be a read error. The rearrangement links TRBV4-2 to TRBJ2-1, with D possibly matching TRBD2 (7 bases). Germline assignment: CDR1 LGHNA and CDR2 YNFKEQ. This CDR3 comprises 16 residues. This chain's CDR3 is CASSQDRAGTNNEQLF. In nucleotides, the CDR3 is TGTGCCAGCAGCCAAGATAGAGCGGGGACAAACAATGAGCAGCTCTTC.

Turning to this clonotype: It may be a read error: a sequence one base away is much more abundant. This sequence joins TRBV6-5 and TRBJ2-2, with D uncertain. The germline V and J ends were trimmed by 7 bases and 5 bases, with 17 bases remaining between them. The germline V gene has CDR1 MNHEY and CDR2 SVGAGI. The CDR3 loop spans 15 amino acids. In nucleotides, the CDR3 is TGTGCCAGCAATATCCTCGACCCCGGAACCGGGGAGCTGTTTTTT. As protein: CASNILDPGTGELFF.

In the case of this clonotype: The junction and the germline gene differ at one end; a read error may be behind it. J is TRBJ2-7 and V is TRBV11-2; TRBD1 matches 10 bases. The CDR3 covers 14 residues. Germline CDR1 SGHAT, CDR2 FQNNGV. The CDR3 reads CASSQTGGTYEQCF. Here the CDR3 DNA reads TGTGCCAGCAGCCAGACAGGGGGCACCTACGAGCAGTGCTTC.